This TCR beta chain appears in the sequencing data of a study of blood T cell repertoires in COVID-19. TCRdb's copy holds only in-frame clones and misses some; the assay was immunoSEQ multiplex PCR. The table records about 440,000 clones, about 92% of them present only once. The CDR3 runs to 15 residues. The V gene lost 1 base and the J gene lost 2 bases, with 6 bases spanning the gap. CDR1 is SGHAT and CDR2 is FQDESV in the germline V gene (reference sequence). Cohorts were assigned according to the clinical history that participants reported. This receptor was taken from a man aged 18 to 35 who had recovered from COVID-19. The sample consisted of PBMCs or T cells enriched from blood (not recorded which). This chain links TRBV11-1 with TRBJ2-6, with D perhaps matching TRBD1 (5 bases). CDR3 residues: CASSLGGAGANVLTF. CDR3 coding DNA: TGTGCCAGCAGCTTAGGGGGCGCTGGGGCCAACGTCCTGACTTTC. Based on the CDR3 plus reference TRBV11-1 and TRBJ2-6, the full variable domain is EAEVAQSPRYKITEKSQAVAFWCDPISGHATLYWYRQILGQGPELLVQFQDESVVDDSQLPKDRFSAERLKGVDSTLKIQPAELGDSAMYLCASSLGGAGANVLTFGAGSRLTVL.